This TCR beta chain appears in the sequencing data of a study of T cell responses to AZD1222 COVID-19 vaccine. Study results and caveats: Epitopes outside B.1.351 and B.1.1.7 mutated regions reportedly drew nearly half of spike TCRs.

In regard to this clone: Its specificity is unknown.

Germline V gives CDR1 MNHNS, CDR2 SASEGT. Losses at the gene ends were 2 bases for V and 7 bases for J; bases not matched to a gene: 3. This CDR3 has 14 residues. Clones were read by immunoSEQ multiplex PCR, and TCRdb kept only the in-frame ones, dropping some. The table records more than 150,000 clones, 90% of them present only once. The chain combines TRBV6-1 with TRBJ1-4; 8 positions agree with TRBD1. The source is an adult in good health. Specimen: peripheral blood, collected on day 0 of AZD1222 vaccination. CDR3 in amino acids: CASSEPGGGEKLFF. Here the CDR3 DNA reads TGTGCCAGCAGTGAACCAGGGGGCGGTGAAAAACTGTTTTTT.